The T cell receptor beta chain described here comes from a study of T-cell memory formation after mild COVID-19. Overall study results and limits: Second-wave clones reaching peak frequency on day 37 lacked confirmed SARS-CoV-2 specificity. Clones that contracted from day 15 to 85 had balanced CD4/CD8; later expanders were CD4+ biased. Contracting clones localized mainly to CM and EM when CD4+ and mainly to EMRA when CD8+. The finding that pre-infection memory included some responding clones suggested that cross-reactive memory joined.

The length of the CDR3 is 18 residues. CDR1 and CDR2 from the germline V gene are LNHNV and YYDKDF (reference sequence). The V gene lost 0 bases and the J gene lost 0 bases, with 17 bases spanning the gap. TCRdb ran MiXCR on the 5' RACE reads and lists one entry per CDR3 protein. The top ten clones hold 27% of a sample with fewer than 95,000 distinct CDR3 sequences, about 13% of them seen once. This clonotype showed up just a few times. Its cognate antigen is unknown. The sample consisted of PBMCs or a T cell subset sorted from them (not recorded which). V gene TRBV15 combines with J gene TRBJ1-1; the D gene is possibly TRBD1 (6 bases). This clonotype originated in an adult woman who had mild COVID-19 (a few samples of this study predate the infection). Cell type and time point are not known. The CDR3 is CATSRDSPGEFVNTEAFF. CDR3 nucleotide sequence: TGTGCCACCAGCAGAGATTCCCCAGGGGAATTTGTGAACACTGAAGCTTTCTTT. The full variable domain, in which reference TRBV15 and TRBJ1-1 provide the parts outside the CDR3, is DAMVIQNPRYQVTQFGKPVTLSCSQTLNHNVMYWYQQKSSQAPKLLFHYYDKDFNNEADTPDNFQSRRPNTSFCFLDIRSPGLGDTAMYLCATSRDSPGEFVNTEAFFGQGTRLTVV.